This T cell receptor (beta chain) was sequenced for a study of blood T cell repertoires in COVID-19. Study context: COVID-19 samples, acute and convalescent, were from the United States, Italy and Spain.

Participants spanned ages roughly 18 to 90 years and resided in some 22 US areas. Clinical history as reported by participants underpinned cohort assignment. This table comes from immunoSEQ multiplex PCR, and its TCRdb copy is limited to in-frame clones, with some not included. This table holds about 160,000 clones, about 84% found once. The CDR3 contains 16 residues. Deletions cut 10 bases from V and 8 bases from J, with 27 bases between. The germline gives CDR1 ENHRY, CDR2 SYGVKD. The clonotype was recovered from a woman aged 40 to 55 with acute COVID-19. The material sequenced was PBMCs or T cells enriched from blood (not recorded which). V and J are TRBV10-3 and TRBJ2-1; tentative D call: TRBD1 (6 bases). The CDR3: CATRSEANQGKHEQFF. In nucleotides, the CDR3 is TGTGCCACCAGAAGTGAGGCGAACCAGGGGAAGCATGAGCAGTTCTTC.